This record covers a single T cell receptor beta chain. The antigen is unknown. This sample is part of a study of Ad26.COV2.S vaccination and SARS-CoV-2 variants. For the study at large: Vaccine-arm donor from the placebo-controlled COV1001 Ad26.COV2.S trial. Dosing was one shot or two shots 56 days apart. General study findings and limits: Recipients given vaccine exceeded placebo recipients in spike-specific TCR breadth.

Stated treatment: 15 to 20 received Ad26.COV2.S at low or high dose, single or two shots; several received placebo; per-sample allocation not given. Sampling was done on day 63 after the first vaccine or placebo injection. An Ad26 vector expressing Wuhan-strain SARS-CoV-2 spike served as the vaccine. Repertoires were generated with immunoSEQ multiplex PCR, while TCRdb's copy carries only in-frame clones and drops some. The table includes 300,000 to 350,000 clones, about 90% detected once. Germline V gene data show CDR1 as SGHDT and CDR2 as YYEEEE. CDR3 length: 14 residues. V was pared by 4 bases and J by 0 bases, with 10 bases between.

The input for sequencing was peripheral blood, taken in a trial of Ad26.COV2.S vaccine versus placebo. The rearrangement links TRBV5-6 to TRBJ1-2; no firm D call. This TCR was recovered from a person between 18 and 59 years old who received the Ad26.COV2.S COVID-19 vaccine or a placebo. The CDR3 spells CASSRRVTNYGYTF. Here the CDR3 DNA reads TGTGCCAGCAGCCGGCGGGTTACTAACTATGGCTACACCTTC. The full variable domain, in which reference TRBV5-6 and TRBJ1-2 provide the parts outside the CDR3, is DAGVTQSPTHLIKTRGQQVTLRCSPKSGHDTVSWYQQALGQGPQFIFQYYEEEERQRGNFPDRFSGHQFPNYSSELNVNALLLGDSALYLCASSRRVTNYGYTFGSGTRLTVV.